A single sample is the source of the 22 T cell receptor beta chains below, sequenced in a study of cytomegalovirus exposure and HLA in healthy donors. PCR involved 60 Vbeta and 13 Jbeta primers. The data were produced by immunoSEQ multiplex PCR, yet TCRdb's version contains in-frame clones alone and is incomplete. Of around 64,000 clones listed, 65% to 80% are singletons. What was sequenced was PBMCs. Receptor source: a man aged 25 to 45 in good health and CMV-seropositive.

This chain links TRBV30 with TRBJ1-2, with 8 bases fitting TRBD1. Trimming cost V 5 bases and J 4 bases; bases outside gene matches: 6. This CDR3 comprises 13 residues. Germline V lookup: CDR1 GTSNPN, CDR2 SVGIG (reference sequence). The CDR3 coding sequence is TGTGCCTGGGAAGGACAGGGATTCTATGGCTACACCTTC. Its translation is CAWEGQGFYGYTF. Based on the CDR3 plus reference TRBV30 and TRBJ1-2, the full variable domain is SQTIHQWPATLVQPVGSPLSLECTVEGTSNPNLYWYRQAAGRGLQLLFYSVGIGQISSEVPQNLSASRPQDRQFILSSKKLLLSDSGFYLCAWEGQGFYGYTFGSGTRLTVV.

The V and J genes are TRBV11-2 and TRBJ1-1, with 9 bases lining up with TRBD1. This CDR3 spans 18 amino acids. CDR1 is SGHAT and CDR2 is FQNNGV in the germline V gene. Trimming took 5 bases from V and 3 from J; bases not matched to a gene: 16. The CDR3 loop is CASSEGQGVFGTDTEAFF. The CDR3 DNA reads TGTGCCAGCAGCGAGGGACAGGGCGTTTTCGGTACGGACACTGAAGCTTTCTTT.

This clone appeared a single time. The chain employs TRBV18 and TRBJ1-1; unclear D gene. V lost 2 bases, J lost 0 bases, and 13 bases lay in between. CDR1 KGHSH and CDR2 LQKENI come from the germline V gene. The CDR3 runs to 16 residues. The chain's CDR3 is CASSPFQAGMNTEAFF. The CDR3, as DNA: TGTGCCAGCTCACCATTTCAGGCAGGCATGAACACTGAAGCTTTCTTT.

V and J are TRBV7-3 and TRBJ2-5; D gene ambiguous. CDR1 and CDR2 (germline): SGHTA, FQGTGA. Trimming pared 5 bases from V and 5 bases from J, leaving 12 bases between. The CDR3 contains 13 residues. The CDR3 nucleotides read TGTGCCAGCAGCCCCACACCCGGGGAGACCCAGTACTTC. Protein product: CASSPTPGETQYF.

The rearrangement uses TRBV19 and TRBJ2-1; TRBD2 agrees at 12 bases. The CDR3 is made up of 17 amino acids. The ends lost 1 base at V and 0 bases at J; junction bases unmatched: 1. The V gene's germline CDR1 is LNHDA and CDR2 SQIVND (reference sequence). The CDR3 protein is CASSIASGGASYNEQFF. CDR3 in DNA: TGTGCCAGTAGTATAGCTAGCGGGGGGGCCTCCTACAATGAGCAGTTCTTC.

This clone was counted only a few times. The chain has TRBV11-2 and TRBJ1-1; 7 nucleotides match TRBD1. Trimming took 5 bases from V and 4 from J; bases not matched to a gene: 16. Germline lookup yields CDR1 SGHAT and CDR2 FQNNGV. CDR3 length: 17 amino acids. The DNA for the CDR3 is TGTGCCAGCAGCCCCAGGACAGGCATCCTCATGAGCACTGAAGCTTTCTTT. Translation: CASSPRTGILMSTEAFF.

The rearrangement uses TRBV7-2 and TRBJ2-1; possibly TRBD2 for D (5 bases). Between the trimmed V and J ends, which lost 6 bases and 1 base, there was a span of 13 bases. The germline gives CDR1 SGHTA, CDR2 FQGNSA. This CDR3 is built from 15 residues. CDR3: CASSSSRGSYNEQFF. CDR3 DNA: TGTGCCAGCAGTTCCTCCCGGGGTTCCTACAATGAGCAGTTCTTC.

The CDR3: CASSSAGGPFHEQFF. The CDR3 DNA is TGTGCCAGCAGTTCGGCGGGGGGGCCCTTTCATGAGCAGTTCTTC. This chain links TRBV7-3 with TRBJ2-1, with 9 bases aligning to TRBD2. V lost 6 bases and J lost 8; bases outside the gene matches: 11. Germline loops: CDR1 SGHTA, CDR2 FQGTGA. The CDR3 consists of 15 residues.

The V gene is TRBV27, the J gene TRBJ1-5, with 9 bases identical to TRBD1. The germline gives CDR1 MNHEY, CDR2 SMNVEV (reference sequence). With V trimmed by 6 bases and J by 4 bases, 10 bases remained unmatched. The CDR3 has 16 residues. CDR3 protein: CASSFARDRVNQPQHF. CDR3 nucleotides: TGTGCCAGCAGCTTCGCCCGGGACAGGGTGAATCAGCCCCAGCATTTT.

V is TRBV28 and J is TRBJ1-4; D remains ambiguous. The germline V gene encodes CDR1 MDHEN and CDR2 SYDVKM. This CDR3 has 16 amino acids. The V end was cut by 0 bases, the J end by 3 bases, with 11 bases between. The CDR3 DNA is TGTGCCAGCAGTTTATGGCGGGTGAACTCTAATGAAAAACTGTTTTTT. Its translation: CASSLWRVNSNEKLFF.

The gene calls are TRBV9 and TRBJ2-7; perhaps TRBD1 as D (5 bases). CDR3 size: 13 residues. Germline V lookup: CDR1 SGDLS, CDR2 YYNGEE. V was clipped by 3 bases and J by 10 bases, with 17 bases between them. The CDR3 is CASSARTGRAQYF. CDR3 in DNA: TGTGCCAGCAGCGCCAGAACGGGCAGGGCCCAGTACTTC.

CDR3 loop: CASLSLRGGGPNYGYTF. DNA for the CDR3: TGTGCCAGCTTATCACTTCGAGGAGGGGGCCCGAACTATGGCTACACCTTC. The rearrangement joins TRBV5-5 to TRBJ1-2; 7 nucleotides line up with TRBD1. Per the germline V gene, CDR1 is SGHKS and CDR2 is YYEKEE (reference sequence). The CDR3 extends over 17 amino acids. V lost 7 bases to trimming and J lost 2 bases; unmatched junction nucleotides: 17.

The chain joins TRBV28 to TRBJ1-2; the D is unclear. The germline V gene encodes CDR1 MDHEN and CDR2 SYDVKM. This CDR3 is 13 amino acids long. Trimming removed 4 bases at V and 4 bases at J, with 10 bases between. The CDR3 nucleotides read TGTGCCAGCAGTTCCGCAGGATTCTATGGCTACACCTTC. It yields the protein CASSSAGFYGYTF.

The chain couples TRBV4-1 to TRBJ1-4, with D uncertain. V shed 1 base and J shed 4 bases, with 10 bases lying between them. The CDR3 covers 15 residues. Germline V gene data show CDR1 as MGHRA and CDR2 as YSYEKL. CDR3 loop: CASSQAPISNEKLFF. The CDR3 DNA reads TGCGCCAGCAGCCAAGCACCAATTAGTAATGAAAAACTGTTTTTT.

The chain joins TRBV4-3 to TRBJ1-2; 7 bases match TRBD1. With 3 bases clipped from V and 4 bases from J, the junction kept 8 bases outside the gene matches. Germline V CDR1 and CDR2: LGHNA, YSLEER. This CDR3 contains 15 residues. CDR3 nucleotide sequence: TGCGCCAGCAGCCAGACGGGACAGCGTCTCTATGGCTACACCTTC. Protein product: CASSQTGQRLYGYTF.

The sample holds a few counts of this clone. The rearrangement links TRBV7-9 to TRBJ1-1; D unclear. The V gene lost 1 base and the J gene lost 4 bases, with 13 bases spanning the gap. The germline CDR1 and CDR2 sequences are SEHNR and FQNEAQ (reference sequence). This CDR3 region has 15 residues. CDR3 region: CASSLDLPRSTEAFF. CDR3 coding DNA: TGTGCCAGCAGCTTAGATCTCCCTCGGAGCACTGAAGCTTTCTTT.

The chain links TRBV5-1 to TRBJ2-1; 7 bases are shared with TRBD1. Germline CDR1 is SGHRS and CDR2 is YFSETQ. The trim removed 0 bases at V and 6 bases at J, leaving 6 bases unmatched. The CDR3 consists of 15 residues. The chain's CDR3 is CASSLEVGGPNEQFF. CDR3 DNA: TGCGCCAGCAGCTTGGAGGTAGGGGGCCCCAATGAGCAGTTCTTC.

The rearrangement uses TRBV5-4 and TRBJ1-2, with D perhaps matching TRBD1 (6 bases). V lost 2 bases and J lost 12, with 20 bases in between. In germline, CDR1 is SGHNT, CDR2 YYREEE (reference sequence). CDR3 size: 14 residues. Here the CDR3 DNA reads TGTGCCAGCAGCTTTAGGGGGACGTCTTCGGTAGACACCTTC. It encodes CASSFRGTSSVDTF.

This clone showed up just a few times. The genes are TRBV10-3 and TRBJ1-3, with 7 bases aligning to TRBD1. Germline loops: CDR1 ENHRY, CDR2 SYGVKD. V was clipped by 4 bases and J by 1 base; unmatched bases: 4. This CDR3 has 15 residues. This CDR3 reads CAISGTGPSGNTIYF. CDR3 DNA sequence: TGTGCCATCAGTGGGACAGGACCTTCTGGAAACACCATATATTTT.

This clone has only a few counts. The rearrangement links TRBV11-2 to TRBJ1-1; unclear D gene. V dropped 5 bases and J dropped 6 bases, with 13 bases sitting between them. This CDR3 is 13 amino acids long. Germline CDR1 and CDR2: SGHAT and FQNNGV. CDR3 DNA: TGTGCCAGCAGCCTTGAGCGCTCTTCTGAAGCTTTCTTT. Translated: CASSLERSSEAFF. Supplemented by reference TRBV11-2 and TRBJ1-1, the full variable domain reads EAGVAQSPRYKIIEKRQSVAFWCNPISGHATLYWYQQILGQGPKLLIQFQNNGVVDDSQLPKDRFSAERLKGVDSTLKIQPAKLEDSAVYLCASSLERSSEAFFGQGTRLTVV.

This clone occurred a few times. The chain recombines TRBV19 with TRBJ1-6; 11 nucleotides agree with TRBD1. The V gene end was trimmed by 6 bases and the J gene end by 10 bases; junction bases not matched to a gene: 8. Looked up from germline, CDR1 is LNHDA and CDR2 is SQIVND (reference sequence). There are 15 residues in the CDR3. The CDR3 DNA follows: TGTGCCAGTAGGACGACTCGGACAGGGGGCTCACCCCTCCACTTT. It is translated as CASRTTRTGGSPLHF. Together with reference TRBV19 and TRBJ1-6, the CDR3 gives the full variable domain: DGGITQSPKYLFRKEGQNVTLSCEQNLNHDAMYWYRQDPGQGLRLIYYSQIVNDFQKGDIAEGYSVSREKKESFPLTVTSAQKNPTAFYLCASRTTRTGGSPLHFGNGTRLTVT.

The chain is built from TRBV19 and TRBJ2-7; D may be TRBD2 (7 bases). Trimming stripped 4 bases from V and 4 bases from J, with 17 bases between. CDR1 is LNHDA, CDR2 SQIVND, per germline (reference sequence). The CDR3 is 15 amino acids. CDR3 sequence reads: CASSNGVGGLYEQYF. The CDR3 nucleotides read TGTGCCAGTAGTAATGGGGTGGGGGGGCTGTACGAGCAGTACTTC.